This is a list of T cell receptor beta chains from one sample in a study of OX40 agonist ivuxolimab in advanced cancers. Measured with immunoSEQ multiplex PCR; TCRdb has only the in-frame clones, and not every one. Of around 70,000 clones listed, around 82% were seen once; the top ten hold 5%. This specimen was CD4+ or CD8+ T cells sorted from blood, taken in a trial of the OX40 agonist ivuxolimab. The receptors derive from an adult with an advanced solid tumor such as melanoma, head and neck, liver or kidney cancer. The CDR3 runs from the conserved cysteine through the conserved F or W. Fields, in order: J gene, D gene, V gene, clone size, CDR3 protein, CDR3 DNA. D genes are given only for firm matches. Clone size is stated in some rows and not others, as once, few, many or a class when expanded.

j_gene: TRBJ2-2
d_gene: -
v_gene: TRBV5-1
abundance: -
CDR3aa: CASSLGTGAGELFF
CDR3nt: TGCGCCAGCAGCCTGGGTACGGGCGCCGGGGAGCTGTTTTTT

j_gene: TRBJ2-1
d_gene: -
v_gene: TRBV27
abundance: -
CDR3aa: CASSGYGGEQFF
CDR3nt: TGTGCCAGCAGTGGATACGGCGGGGAGCAGTTCTTC

j_gene: TRBJ2-2
d_gene: -
v_gene: TRBV7-9
abundance: -
CDR3aa: CASSTSRGQGGTGELFF
CDR3nt: TGTGCCAGCAGCACCTCTAGGGGGCAGGGAGGAACCGGGGAGCTGTTTTTT

j_gene: TRBJ2-1
d_gene: TRBD2
v_gene: TRBV18
abundance: -
CDR3aa: CASSPTELAVPEQFF
CDR3nt: TGTGCCAGCTCACCGACGGAACTAGCGGTCCCTGAGCAGTTCTTC

j_gene: TRBJ2-1
d_gene: -
v_gene: TRBV6-5
abundance: -
CDR3aa: CASSYSGLPNNEQFF
CDR3nt: TGTGCCAGCAGTTACTCGGGTCTCCCGAACAATGAGCAGTTCTTC

j_gene: TRBJ2-1
d_gene: TRBD2
v_gene: TRBV7-9
abundance: -
CDR3aa: CASSPRGLALSYNEQFF
CDR3nt: TGTGCCAGCAGCCCCCGAGGACTAGCTCTTAGTTACAATGAGCAGTTCTTC

j_gene: TRBJ1-1
d_gene: -
v_gene: TRBV7-2
abundance: -
CDR3aa: CASSLMISANTEAFF
CDR3nt: TGTGCCAGCAGCTTAATGATCAGCGCAAACACTGAAGCTTTCTTT

j_gene: TRBJ2-3
d_gene: -
v_gene: TRBV29-1
abundance: -
CDR3aa: CSGLGLASTDTQYF
CDR3nt: TGCAGCGGCCTGGGATTAGCTAGCACAGATACGCAGTATTTT

j_gene: TRBJ2-3
d_gene: -
v_gene: TRBV7-2
abundance: -
CDR3aa: CASTLRVEDTQYF
CDR3nt: TGTGCCAGCACCCTCAGGGTTGAAGATACGCAGTATTTT

j_gene: TRBJ1-1
d_gene: -
v_gene: TRBV7-2
abundance: -
CDR3aa: CASSPQGAGTNTEAFF
CDR3nt: TGTGCCAGCAGCCCCCAAGGGGCTGGGACGAACACTGAAGCTTTCTTT

j_gene: TRBJ1-3
d_gene: TRBD1
v_gene: TRBV7-4
abundance: -
CDR3aa: CASSENIQGAGGNTIYF
CDR3nt: TGTGCCAGCAGCGAGAACATACAGGGGGCCGGTGGAAACACCATATATTTT

j_gene: TRBJ1-2
d_gene: -
v_gene: TRBV5-6
abundance: -
CDR3aa: CASRRSGEDIGYTF
CDR3nt: TGTGCCAGCCGCCGAAGCGGGGAGGATATTGGCTACACCTTC

j_gene: TRBJ2-1
d_gene: -
v_gene: TRBV5-1
abundance: -
CDR3aa: CASSLDAGNEQFF
CDR3nt: TGCGCCAGCAGCTTGGACGCAGGCAATGAGCAGTTCTTC

j_gene: TRBJ2-2
d_gene: TRBD1
v_gene: TRBV7-7
abundance: -
CDR3aa: CASSYGQGEGELFF
CDR3nt: TGTGCCAGCAGCTACGGACAGGGTGAGGGGGAGCTGTTTTTT

j_gene: TRBJ2-7
d_gene: TRBD1
v_gene: TRBV28
abundance: -
CDR3aa: CASSGRAGGTYEQYF
CDR3nt: TGTGCCAGCAGTGGGCGGGCAGGGGGCACCTACGAGCAGTACTTC

j_gene: TRBJ2-5
d_gene: -
v_gene: TRBV15
abundance: -
CDR3aa: CATSRDRTETQYF
CDR3nt: TGTGCCACCAGCAGAGATAGGACAGAGACCCAGTACTTC

j_gene: TRBJ1-5
d_gene: -
v_gene: TRBV4-2
abundance: -
CDR3aa: CASSQEGGRVNQPQHF
CDR3nt: TGTGCCAGCAGCCAAGAAGGTGGGAGGGTTAATCAGCCCCAGCATTTT

j_gene: TRBJ1-4
d_gene: -
v_gene: TRBV15
abundance: -
CDR3aa: CATSPRGRINEKLFF
CDR3nt: TGTGCCACCAGCCCCCGGGGGAGGATTAATGAAAAACTGTTTTTT

j_gene: TRBJ1-3
d_gene: -
v_gene: TRBV28
abundance: -
CDR3aa: CATFLESSGNTIYF
CDR3nt: TGTGCCACTTTTCTAGAGAGCTCTGGAAACACCATATATTTT

j_gene: TRBJ2-7
d_gene: -
v_gene: TRBV2
abundance: -
CDR3aa: CASSAGVYEQYF
CDR3nt: TGTGCCAGCAGTGCTGGGGTCTACGAGCAGTACTTC

j_gene: TRBJ1-1
d_gene: TRBD1
v_gene: TRBV29-1
abundance: few
CDR3aa: CSVESDRDVTEAFF
CDR3nt: TGCAGCGTTGAATCCGACAGGGATGTAACTGAAGCTTTCTTT

j_gene: TRBJ2-5
d_gene: -
v_gene: TRBV7-2
abundance: -
CDR3aa: CASSRSRYSPGREQYF
CDR3nt: TGTGCCAGCAGCCGCTCACGCTACTCCCCGGGGCGTGAGCAGTACTTC

j_gene: TRBJ2-1
d_gene: -
v_gene: TRBV7-3
abundance: -
CDR3aa: CASSLNSESYNEQFF
CDR3nt: TGTGCCAGCAGCTTAAATTCGGAATCCTACAATGAGCAGTTCTTC

j_gene: TRBJ2-5
d_gene: TRBD2
v_gene: TRBV18
abundance: -
CDR3aa: CASSPSRREGEETQYF
CDR3nt: TGTGCCAGCTCACCGTCCAGGCGGGAGGGTGAAGAGACCCAGTACTTC

j_gene: TRBJ1-1
d_gene: -
v_gene: TRBV6-5
abundance: -
CDR3aa: CASSLPPYTEAFF
CDR3nt: TGTGCCAGCAGCCTCCCACCGTACACTGAAGCTTTCTTT

j_gene: TRBJ2-1
d_gene: -
v_gene: TRBV2
abundance: -
CDR3aa: CASSEVENEQFF
CDR3nt: TGTGCCAGCAGCGAGGTGGAGAATGAGCAGTTCTTC

j_gene: TRBJ2-3
d_gene: -
v_gene: TRBV6-4
abundance: once
CDR3aa: CASSPSDTQYF
CDR3nt: TGTGCCAGCAGCCCCAGCGATACGCAGTATTTT

j_gene: TRBJ1-2
d_gene: -
v_gene: TRBV15
abundance: few
CDR3aa: CATSRDRGYGYTF
CDR3nt: TGTGCCACCAGCAGAGATAGGGGCTATGGCTACACCTTC

j_gene: TRBJ1-6
d_gene: TRBD1
v_gene: TRBV5-4
abundance: -
CDR3aa: CASSQGQEYNSPLHF
CDR3nt: TGTGCCAGCAGTCAGGGACAGGAGTACAATTCACCCCTCCACTTT

j_gene: TRBJ2-7
d_gene: TRBD1
v_gene: TRBV9
abundance: -
CDR3aa: CASSEAGQGYEQYF
CDR3nt: TGTGCCAGCAGCGAGGCGGGACAGGGGTACGAGCAGTACTTC

j_gene: TRBJ1-2
d_gene: -
v_gene: TRBV27
abundance: -
CDR3aa: CASSLRRGEGGYTF
CDR3nt: TGTGCCAGCAGTTTAAGGCGGGGAGAGGGGGGCTACACCTTC

j_gene: TRBJ2-5
d_gene: TRBD2
v_gene: TRBV5-1
abundance: -
CDR3aa: CASRKIAGGQETQYF
CDR3nt: TGCGCCAGCAGGAAAATAGCGGGGGGCCAAGAGACCCAGTACTTC

j_gene: TRBJ2-7
d_gene: -
v_gene: TRBV4-2
abundance: few
CDR3aa: CASSQGSPDVAAYEQYF
CDR3nt: TGTGCCAGCAGCCAAGGATCCCCGGACGTTGCTGCCTACGAGCAGTACTTC

j_gene: TRBJ1-2
d_gene: -
v_gene: TRBV4-1
abundance: -
CDR3aa: CASSPPRVELYGYTF
CDR3nt: TGCGCCAGCAGCCCACCTAGGGTCGAACTCTATGGCTACACCTTC

j_gene: TRBJ2-5
d_gene: -
v_gene: TRBV7-8
abundance: -
CDR3aa: CASSRGTVQETQYF
CDR3nt: TGTGCCAGCAGCCGCGGGACAGTCCAAGAGACCCAGTACTTC

j_gene: TRBJ1-1
d_gene: -
v_gene: TRBV19
abundance: -
CDR3aa: CASSMRTERTEAFF
CDR3nt: TGTGCCAGTAGTATGAGGACTGAGCGGACTGAAGCTTTCTTT

j_gene: TRBJ2-7
d_gene: -
v_gene: TRBV7-9
abundance: once
CDR3aa: CASSAKAGGGSYEQYF
CDR3nt: TGTGCCAGCAGCGCCAAAGCCGGGGGTGGCTCCTACGAGCAGTACTTC

j_gene: TRBJ2-2
d_gene: TRBD2
v_gene: TRBV6-1
abundance: -
CDR3aa: CASNGGSANTGELFF
CDR3nt: TGTGCCAGCAACGGGGGGTCAGCGAACACCGGGGAGCTGTTTTTT

j_gene: TRBJ1-3
d_gene: -
v_gene: TRBV6-5
abundance: -
CDR3aa: CASREQLSGNTIYF
CDR3nt: TGTGCCAGCAGAGAACAGCTCTCTGGAAACACCATATATTTT